The entry below describes one T cell receptor (beta chain). Its target is not known. This CDR3 is built from 13 residues. Trimming removed 10 bases at V and 5 bases at J, with 17 bases between. Germline V gene sequence: CDR1 SGHDN, CDR2 FVKESK. Constant-region reverse primers amplified full-length variable regions, followed by semi-nested Nested Universal Primer A PCR. Using its own MiXCR run on the 5' RACE reads, TCRdb lists one record per CDR3 protein. Among some 57,000 distinct CDR3 sequences listed, under 20% were seen once. Purified naive CD4+ T cells were depleted of CD25+ Tregs. Study results and limitations: Tumor memory CD4+ T cell TCR gene usage clustered with blood and lymph node memory CD4+ cells and lymph node naive CD4+ cells. Tumor Tregs overlapped most with tumor, then blood, naive CD4+ cells.

The chain couples TRBV14 to TRBJ2-5; weak D call: TRBD1 (5 bases). The TCR sequence derives from a female donor with breast cancer. Sequenced input: naive CD4+ T cells sorted from blood. As to subset: naive CD4+ T cells, CD4+CD45RA+CD25-. CDR3 residues: CATAEFSGETQYF. The CDR3 DNA follows: TGTGCCACCGCGGAATTCTCAGGGGAGACCCAGTACTTC.